These 23 T cell receptor beta chains share one sample of origin, sequenced in a study of blood T cell repertoires in COVID-19. Method: immunoSEQ multiplex PCR; TCRdb's copy keeps in-frame clones and lacks some. The sample records about 88,000 clones, approximately 91% being singletons. Sequencing was carried out using peripheral blood. All receptors derive from a woman older than 75 with acute or convalescent COVID-19.

The chain joins TRBV10-2 to TRBJ2-7; D is perhaps TRBD2 (6 bases). Per germline, CDR1 WSHSY and CDR2 SAAADI. V was cut by 9 bases and J by 3 bases, with 15 bases left in between. This CDR3 is 13 amino acids long. The CDR3 bases are TGCGCCAGTCGGGAGTTCGGGATCTACGAGCAGTACTTC. Protein: CASREFGIYEQYF.

The table lists this clone with a count of one. The chain joins TRBV3-1 (or the pseudogene TRBV3-2) to TRBJ1-6; tentatively, D is TRBD1 (6 bases). V lost 1 base and J 9 bases, leaving 10 bases between the germline ends. The CDR3 runs 14 residues. CDR1 and CDR2 from the germline V gene are LGHDT and YNNKEL (reference sequence). Here the CDR3 DNA reads TGTGCCAGCAGCCAAGGGACCAGGGGTTCACCCCTCCACTTT. This gives the protein CASSQGTRGSPLHF.

The rearrangement uses TRBV30 and TRBJ1-5; tentative D call: TRBD1 (5 bases). The CDR3 runs to 13 residues. Germline V lookup: CDR1 GTSNPN, CDR2 SVGIG (reference sequence). Deletions cut 2 bases from V and 4 bases from J, with 9 bases between. Here the CDR3 reads CAWSPGGNQPQHF. Written as DNA, the CDR3 is TGTGCCTGGAGTCCGGGGGGTAATCAGCCCCAGCATTTT.

CDR3 DNA sequence: TGTGCCAGCAGCCCACGGGGATTATCAGGGGGACCCTCTGGGGCCAACGTCCTGACTTTC. It translates to CASSPRGLSGGPSGANVLTF. The chain combines TRBV7-8 with TRBJ2-6; 7 bases agree with TRBD1. Germline V gives CDR1 SGHVS, CDR2 FQNEAQ. Losses at the gene ends were 5 bases for V and 0 bases for J; bases not matched to a gene: 16. This CDR3 is built from 20 residues.

CDR3 coding DNA: TGCGCCAGCAGCCAACGGGGTTACGAGCAGTACTTC. This encodes CASSQRGYEQYF. The chain has TRBV4-3 and TRBJ2-7; D might be TRBD2 (5 bases). The CDR3 length is 12 residues. The germline V gene has CDR1 LGHNA and CDR2 YSLEER. The germline V and J ends were trimmed by 2 bases and 4 bases, with 6 bases remaining between them.

The chain is built from TRBV9 and TRBJ1-6, with a weak D call TRBD1 (5 bases). Trimming shortened V by 3 bases and J by 0 bases, and 13 bases separated the two germline ends. The V gene's germline CDR1 is SGDLS and CDR2 YYNGEE. The CDR3 totals 17 residues. CDR3: CASSAHRQSSYNSPLHF. The CDR3 DNA reads as TGTGCCAGCAGCGCTCATCGACAGAGCTCCTATAATTCACCCCTCCACTTT.

The V and J genes are TRBV7-2 and TRBJ2-7, with D unclear. The CDR3 contains 15 residues. CDR1 SGHTA and CDR2 FQGNSA come from the germline V gene. V lost 3 bases to trimming and J lost 2 bases, with 14 bases between them. The CDR3 coding sequence is TGTGCCAGCAGCTTGAGTGGGCAGGCTACCTACGAGCAGTACTTC. This codes for CASSLSGQATYEQYF.

This clone was observed a single time. V usage is TRBV7-2 and J usage is TRBJ1-6; possibly TRBD1 for D (5 bases). CDR3 length: 14 amino acids. The V gene lost 1 base and the J gene lost 6 bases, with 7 bases spanning the gap. CDR1 is SGHTA, CDR2 FQGNSA, per germline. CDR3 residues: CASSLGQINSPLHF. Here the CDR3 DNA reads TGTGCCAGCAGCTTAGGACAGATTAATTCACCCCTCCACTTT.

The chain uses TRBV5-8 and TRBJ1-1; D remains ambiguous. V dropped 2 bases and J dropped 7 bases, with 6 bases sitting between them. CDR1 is SGHTS, CDR2 YDEGEE, per germline. CDR3 length equals 11 residues. CDR3 protein: CASSFPYEAFF. The CDR3 bases are TGTGCCAGCAGCTTTCCGTATGAAGCTTTCTTT.

The rearrangement links TRBV9 to TRBJ2-1; TRBD2 aligns across 7 bases. J was trimmed by 10 bases and V by 0 bases; bases with no gene match: 4. Germline lookup yields CDR1 SGDLS and CDR2 YYNGEE. The CDR3 sequence is 13 residues long. CDR3 loop: CASSVGALAEQFF. In DNA, the CDR3 is TGTGCCAGCAGCGTAGGGGCACTAGCGGAGCAGTTCTTC.

The chain joins TRBV18 to TRBJ1-5; possibly TRBD1 for D (5 bases). The CDR3 sequence is 16 residues long. Trimming removed 3 bases from V and 7 bases from J, with 19 bases in between. Germline V gene lookup returns CDR1 KGHSH and CDR2 LQKENI. CDR3 in amino acids: CASSPSVPGGEQPQHF. In DNA, the CDR3 is TGTGCCAGCTCACCGTCGGTTCCGGGGGGAGAACAGCCCCAGCATTTT.

The chain is built from TRBV6-6 and TRBJ1-1; possibly TRBD1 for D (6 bases). The CDR3 is 13 residues long. The ends were cut back, 0 bases at V and 7 bases at J, with 9 bases in the middle. Germline loops: CDR1 MNHNY, CDR2 SVGAGI (reference sequence). CDR3 DNA sequence: TGTGCCAGCAGTTACTCGAAGGGGGTTGAAGCTTTCTTT. Translating it yields CASSYSKGVEAFF.

J is TRBJ2-2 and V is TRBV11-3, with D perhaps TRBD2 (5 bases). This CDR3 comprises 17 residues. V lost 11 bases to trimming and J lost 0 bases, with 22 bases between them. The germline V gene has CDR1 SGHNT and CDR2 YENEEA. The CDR3, as DNA: TGTGCCCGCCGCCCCGACCGGGGTCGGCCGAACACCGGGGAGCTGTTTTTT. This gives the protein CARRPDRGRPNTGELFF.

This sequence joins TRBV5-1 and TRBJ1-4; 9 bases align to TRBD1. Germline V gene data show CDR1 as SGHRS and CDR2 as YFSETQ. CDR3 length: 15 residues. V dropped 3 bases and J dropped 7; count of bases not matched to a gene: 7. The CDR3 nucleotides read TGCGCCAGCAGCTCGTTGACAGGGGGAGGTGAAAAACTGTTTTTT. Its translation: CASSSLTGGGEKLFF.

J is TRBJ2-7 and V is TRBV6-2 or TRBV6-3; possibly TRBD1 for D (5 bases). Trimming took 2 bases from V and 2 from J, leaving 22 bases between them. The CDR3 contains 18 residues. Germline loops: CDR1 MNHEY, CDR2 SVGEGT. In nucleotides, the CDR3 is TGTGCCAGCAGTTACATCCTTACAGGCAGTATCCGGACCTACGAGCAGTACTTC. Its translation is CASSYILTGSIRTYEQYF.

The chain links TRBV7-9 to TRBJ1-2; TRBD1 is a possible D gene (6 bases). V lost 1 base, J lost 7 bases, and 10 bases lay in between. The CDR3 consists of 13 residues. Germline CDR1 is SEHNR and CDR2 is FQNEAQ (reference sequence). The CDR3 spells CASSLDRVGGYTF. The CDR3 DNA follows: TGTGCCAGCAGCTTAGACAGGGTTGGTGGCTACACCTTC.

This clone was detected only once. The gene calls are TRBV24-1 and TRBJ2-5; 7 bases fit TRBD2. The junction had 4 bases not matched to a gene; V was cut back by 1 base and J by 3 bases. The CDR3 contains 15 residues. Per germline, CDR1 KGHDR and CDR2 SFDVKD. The CDR3 DNA sequence: TGTGCCACCAGTGATTTTGTGAGCGGGAAAGAGACCCAGTACTTC. This encodes CATSDFVSGKETQYF.

This chain joins TRBV5-1 and TRBJ2-2, with TRBD2 as a possible D gene (5 bases). With 1 base removed from V and 4 bases from J, the gap between germline ends came to 8 bases. Germline CDR1 and CDR2: SGHRS and YFSETQ. This CDR3 contains 14 residues. Here the CDR3 DNA reads TGCGCCAGCAGCTTGTCTAGCTTCACCGGGGAGCTGTTTTTT. As protein: CASSLSSFTGELFF.

The CDR3 loop is CSSRSGQDEKLFF. The CDR3 nucleotides read TGCAGCTCCCGATCTGGACAGGACGAAAAACTGTTTTTT. The rearrangement links TRBV29-1 to TRBJ1-4; 7 bases are a match to TRBD1. In germline, CDR1 is SQVTM, CDR2 ANQGSEA. V lost 8 bases, J lost 8 bases, and 11 bases stayed unmatched. CDR3 size: 13 residues.

V is TRBV18 and J is TRBJ2-7; TRBD1 matches at 8 bases. J was trimmed by 5 bases and V by 2 bases; bases with no gene match: 5. This CDR3 is built from 14 residues. The germline CDR1 and CDR2 sequences are KGHSH and LQKENI. The CDR3 sequence is CASSPWTGSHEQYF. The CDR3 nucleotides read TGTGCCAGCTCACCATGGACAGGGTCTCACGAGCAGTACTTC. Supplemented by reference TRBV18 and TRBJ2-7, the full variable domain reads NAGVMQNPRHLVRRRGQEARLRCSPMKGHSHVYWYRQLPEEGLKFMVYLQKENIIDESGMPKERFSAEFPKEGPSILRIQQVVRGDSAAYFCASSPWTGSHEQYFGPGTRLTVT.

The J gene is TRBJ1-2, the V gene TRBV12-5; the match to TRBD1 covers 8 bases. V was clipped by 1 base and J by 4 bases; unmatched bases: 5. The CDR3 consists of 15 residues. From germline, CDR1 is LGHNT and CDR2 FRNRAP. CDR3 sequence: CASGLGQGISYGYTF. The CDR3 DNA follows: TGTGCTAGTGGTTTGGGACAGGGGATTTCCTATGGCTACACCTTC.

The DNA of the CDR3 is TGTGCCAGCTCACCACTCGGGGGACAGCCCTATAATTCACCCCTCCACTTT. It encodes CASSPLGGQPYNSPLHF. The chain links TRBV18 to TRBJ1-6, with TRBD1 matching over 7 bases. Germline V gene data show CDR1 as KGHSH and CDR2 as LQKENI. The trim removed 1 base at V and 2 bases at J, leaving 5 bases unmatched. The CDR3 is 17 residues long.

The CDR3 reads CASDRGGGSYNEQFF. CDR3 coding DNA: TGTGCCAGTGATAGGGGAGGTGGGTCCTACAATGAGCAGTTCTTC. This sequence joins TRBV19 and TRBJ2-1, with a weak D call TRBD2 (6 bases). Trimming removed 8 bases from V and 1 base from J, with 15 bases in between. Per the germline V gene, CDR1 is LNHDA and CDR2 is SQIVND (reference sequence). This CDR3 spans 15 amino acids.